This T cell receptor (beta chain) was identified in a study of T cell responses to AZD1222 COVID-19 vaccine. Generated by immunoSEQ multiplex PCR, the TCRdb table keeps only in-frame clones and is missing some. There are roughly 100,000 clones in the sample; about 88% occur only once, and 18% lies in the top ten. V shed 5 bases, J shed 2 bases, and the junction held 15 bases outside the gene matches. This CDR3 is 18 amino acids long. Looked up from germline, CDR1 is SGHVS and CDR2 is FQNEAQ. The specimen was peripheral blood, collected on day 0 of AZD1222 vaccination. The clonotype comes from an adult in good health. The rearrangement uses TRBV7-8 and TRBJ2-3; TRBD2 agrees at 8 bases. CDR3: CASSPRGGGPPTTDTQYF. CDR3 bases: TGTGCCAGCAGCCCAAGGGGCGGGGGGCCTCCCACCACAGATACGCAGTATTTT.